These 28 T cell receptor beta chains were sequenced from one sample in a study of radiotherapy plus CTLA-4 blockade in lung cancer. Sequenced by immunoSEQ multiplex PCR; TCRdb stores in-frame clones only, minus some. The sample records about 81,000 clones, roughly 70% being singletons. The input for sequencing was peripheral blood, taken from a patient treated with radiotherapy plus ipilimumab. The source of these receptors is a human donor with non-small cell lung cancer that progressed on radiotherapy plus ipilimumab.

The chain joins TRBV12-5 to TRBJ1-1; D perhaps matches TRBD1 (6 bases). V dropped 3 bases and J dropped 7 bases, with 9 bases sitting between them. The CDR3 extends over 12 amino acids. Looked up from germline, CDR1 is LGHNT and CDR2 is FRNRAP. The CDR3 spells CASGFGGHEAFF. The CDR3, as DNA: TGTGCTAGTGGTTTCGGGGGACATGAAGCTTTCTTT.

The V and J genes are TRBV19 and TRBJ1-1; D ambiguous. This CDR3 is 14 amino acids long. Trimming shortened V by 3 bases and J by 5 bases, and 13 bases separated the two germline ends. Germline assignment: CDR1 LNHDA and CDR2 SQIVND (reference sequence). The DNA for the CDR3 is TGTGCCAGTAGTATTAGGTCCAAGAGTACTGAAGCTTTCTTT. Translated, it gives CASSIRSKSTEAFF.

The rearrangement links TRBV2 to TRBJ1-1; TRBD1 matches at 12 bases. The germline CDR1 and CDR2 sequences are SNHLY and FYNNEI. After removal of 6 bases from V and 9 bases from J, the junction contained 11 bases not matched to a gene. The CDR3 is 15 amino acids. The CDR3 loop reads CASSDMGQGAYKAFF. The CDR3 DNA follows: TGTGCCAGCAGCGATATGGGACAGGGGGCGTATAAAGCTTTCTTT.

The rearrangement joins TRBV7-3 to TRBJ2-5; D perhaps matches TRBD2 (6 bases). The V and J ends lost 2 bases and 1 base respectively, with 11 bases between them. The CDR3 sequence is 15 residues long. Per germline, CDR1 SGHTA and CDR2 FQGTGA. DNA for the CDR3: TGTGCCAGCAGCTTAGGGGTGACTAGCCAAGAGACCCAGTACTTC. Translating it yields CASSLGVTSQETQYF.

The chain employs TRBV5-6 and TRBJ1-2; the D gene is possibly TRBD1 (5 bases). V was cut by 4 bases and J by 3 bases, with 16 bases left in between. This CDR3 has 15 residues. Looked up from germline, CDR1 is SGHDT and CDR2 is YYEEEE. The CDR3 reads CASSQSAGFHYGYTF. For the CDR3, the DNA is TGTGCCAGCAGCCAGAGTGCAGGGTTTCACTATGGCTACACCTTC.

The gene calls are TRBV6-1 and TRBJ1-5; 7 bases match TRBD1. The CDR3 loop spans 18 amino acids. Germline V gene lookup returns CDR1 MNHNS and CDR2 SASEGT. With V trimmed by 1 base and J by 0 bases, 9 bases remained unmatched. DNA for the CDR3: TGTGCCAGCAGTGAAGGTTTGCCAGGGGGTATTAGCAATCAGCCCCAGCATTTT. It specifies CASSEGLPGGISNQPQHF.

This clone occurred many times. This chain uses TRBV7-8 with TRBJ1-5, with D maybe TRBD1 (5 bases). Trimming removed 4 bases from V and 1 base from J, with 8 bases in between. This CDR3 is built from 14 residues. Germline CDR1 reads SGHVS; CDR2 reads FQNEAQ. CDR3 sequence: CASSSGGSNQPQHF. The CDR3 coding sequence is TGTGCCAGCAGCTCGGGGGGAAGCAATCAGCCCCAGCATTTT.

The CDR3 region has the DNA TGTGCCAGCAGCCCCCGGGGACTAGTATCAGATACGCAGTATTTT. Protein: CASSPRGLVSDTQYF. J is TRBJ2-3 and V is TRBV9; 8 bases are shared with TRBD2. V shed 4 bases, J shed 4 bases, and the junction held 8 bases outside the gene matches. The V gene's germline CDR1 is SGDLS and CDR2 YYNGEE. This CDR3 has 15 residues.

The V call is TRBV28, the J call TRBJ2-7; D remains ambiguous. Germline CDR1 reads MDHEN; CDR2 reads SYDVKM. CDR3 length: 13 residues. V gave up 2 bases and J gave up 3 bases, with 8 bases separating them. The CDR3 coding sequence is TGTGCCAGCAGTTTAACCGAGAACTACGAGCAGTACTTC. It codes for CASSLTENYEQYF.

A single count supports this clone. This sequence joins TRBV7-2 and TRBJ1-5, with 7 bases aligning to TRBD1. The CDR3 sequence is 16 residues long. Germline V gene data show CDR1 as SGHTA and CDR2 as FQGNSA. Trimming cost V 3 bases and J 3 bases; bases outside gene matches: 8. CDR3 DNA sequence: TGTGCCAGCAGCTTCGGGGCAGGGGGGCTCAATCAGCCCCAGCATTTT. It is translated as CASSFGAGGLNQPQHF.

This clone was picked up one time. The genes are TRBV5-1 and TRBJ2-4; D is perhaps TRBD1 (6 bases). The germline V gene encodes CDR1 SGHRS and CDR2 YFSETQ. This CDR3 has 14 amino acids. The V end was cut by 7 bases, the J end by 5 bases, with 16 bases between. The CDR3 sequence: CASSPEGVENIQYF. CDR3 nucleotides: TGCGCCAGCTCCCCCGAGGGGGTTGAAAACATTCAGTACTTC.

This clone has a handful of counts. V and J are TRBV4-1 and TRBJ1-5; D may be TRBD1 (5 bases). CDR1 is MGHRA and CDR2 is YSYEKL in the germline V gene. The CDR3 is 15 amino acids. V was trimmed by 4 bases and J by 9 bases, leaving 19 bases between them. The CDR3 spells CASSRWTVPGRPQHF. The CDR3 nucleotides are TGCGCCAGCAGCCGATGGACCGTTCCGGGGCGGCCCCAGCATTTT.

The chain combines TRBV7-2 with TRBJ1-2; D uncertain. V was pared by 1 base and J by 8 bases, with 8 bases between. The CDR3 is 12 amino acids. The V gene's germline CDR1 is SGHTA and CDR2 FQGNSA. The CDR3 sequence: CASSLVASGYTF. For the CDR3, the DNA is TGTGCCAGCAGCTTAGTTGCGAGCGGCTACACCTTC.

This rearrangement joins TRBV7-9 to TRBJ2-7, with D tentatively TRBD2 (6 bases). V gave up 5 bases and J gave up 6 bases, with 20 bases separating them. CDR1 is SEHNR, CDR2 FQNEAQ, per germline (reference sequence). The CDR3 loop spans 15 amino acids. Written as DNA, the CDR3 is TGTGCCAGCAGCCTACGGGACTCCTGGGCGTCCGAGCAGTACTTC. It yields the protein CASSLRDSWASEQYF.

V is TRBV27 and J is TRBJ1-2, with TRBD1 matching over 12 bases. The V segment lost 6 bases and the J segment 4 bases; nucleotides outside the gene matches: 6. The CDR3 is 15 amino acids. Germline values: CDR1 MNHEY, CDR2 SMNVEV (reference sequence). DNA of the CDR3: TGTGCCAGCAGGGGACAGGGGGCTCTCGGCTATGGCTACACCTTC. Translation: CASRGQGALGYGYTF.

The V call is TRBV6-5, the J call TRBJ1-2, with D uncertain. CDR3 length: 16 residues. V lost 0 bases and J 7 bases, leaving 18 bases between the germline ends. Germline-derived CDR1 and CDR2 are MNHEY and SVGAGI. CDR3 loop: CASSYSFLPEDGGYTF. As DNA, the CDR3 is TGTGCCAGCAGTTACTCCTTCCTCCCTGAGGATGGTGGCTACACCTTC.

Here the CDR3 DNA reads TGTGCCAGCAGTGACCGGGGCCACCGCCCTGAAGCTTTCTTT. Translated: CASSDRGHRPEAFF. The V gene is TRBV6-5, the J gene TRBJ1-1; maybe TRBD1 (5 bases). Trimming stripped 5 bases from V and 6 bases from J, with 16 bases between. This CDR3 contains 14 residues. Germline assignment: CDR1 MNHEY and CDR2 SVGAGI.

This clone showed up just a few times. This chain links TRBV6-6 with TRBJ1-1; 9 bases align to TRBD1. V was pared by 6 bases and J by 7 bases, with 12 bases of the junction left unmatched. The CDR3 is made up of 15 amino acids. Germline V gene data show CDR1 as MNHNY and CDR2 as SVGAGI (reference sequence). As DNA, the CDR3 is TGTGCCAGCAGCGACACCTACTTGACAGGGGGTGAAGCTTTCTTT. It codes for CASSDTYLTGGEAFF.

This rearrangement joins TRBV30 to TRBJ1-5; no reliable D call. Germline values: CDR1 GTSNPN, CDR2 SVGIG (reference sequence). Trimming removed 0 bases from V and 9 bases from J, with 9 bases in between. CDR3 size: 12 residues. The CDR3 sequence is CAWSVTASPQHF. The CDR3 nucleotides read TGTGCCTGGAGTGTAACGGCCTCGCCCCAGCATTTT.

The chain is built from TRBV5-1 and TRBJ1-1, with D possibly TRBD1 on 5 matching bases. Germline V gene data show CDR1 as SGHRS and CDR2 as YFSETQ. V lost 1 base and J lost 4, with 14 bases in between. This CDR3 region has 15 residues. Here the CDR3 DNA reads TGCGCCAGCAGCTTGTGGGGGGAGAGGGGCACTGAAGCTTTCTTT. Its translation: CASSLWGERGTEAFF.

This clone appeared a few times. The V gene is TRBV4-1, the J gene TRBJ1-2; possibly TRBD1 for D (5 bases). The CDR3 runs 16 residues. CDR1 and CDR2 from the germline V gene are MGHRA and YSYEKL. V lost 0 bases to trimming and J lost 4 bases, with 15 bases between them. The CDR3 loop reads CASSQEPPGLIYGYTF. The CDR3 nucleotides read TGCGCCAGCAGCCAAGAACCCCCAGGGCTGATCTATGGCTACACCTTC.

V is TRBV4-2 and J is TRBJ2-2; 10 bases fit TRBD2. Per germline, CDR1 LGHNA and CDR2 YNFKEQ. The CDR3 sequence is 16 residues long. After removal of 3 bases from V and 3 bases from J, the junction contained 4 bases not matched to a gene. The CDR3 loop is CASSHFLAGDTGELFF. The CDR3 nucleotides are TGTGCCAGCAGCCACTTTCTAGCGGGAGACACCGGGGAGCTGTTTTTT.

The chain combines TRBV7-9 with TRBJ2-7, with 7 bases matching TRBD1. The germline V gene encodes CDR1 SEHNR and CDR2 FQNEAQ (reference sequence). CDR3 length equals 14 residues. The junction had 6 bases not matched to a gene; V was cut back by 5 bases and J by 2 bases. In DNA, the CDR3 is TGTGCCAGCAGCCGAGGGACAGCCCCCTACGAGCAGTACTTC. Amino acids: CASSRGTAPYEQYF. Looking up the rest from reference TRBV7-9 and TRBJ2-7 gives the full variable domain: DTGVSQNPRHKITKRGQNVTFRCDPISEHNRLYWYRQTLGQGPEFLTYFQNEAQLEKSRLLSDRFSAERPKGSFSTLEIQRTEQGDSAMYLCASSRGTAPYEQYFGPGTRLTVT.

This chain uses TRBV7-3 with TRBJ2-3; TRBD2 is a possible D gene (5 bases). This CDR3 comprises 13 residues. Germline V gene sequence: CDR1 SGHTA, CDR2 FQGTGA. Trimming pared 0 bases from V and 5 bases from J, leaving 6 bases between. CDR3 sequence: CASSLTRVDTQYF. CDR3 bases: TGTGCCAGCAGCTTAACGAGGGTAGATACGCAGTATTTT.

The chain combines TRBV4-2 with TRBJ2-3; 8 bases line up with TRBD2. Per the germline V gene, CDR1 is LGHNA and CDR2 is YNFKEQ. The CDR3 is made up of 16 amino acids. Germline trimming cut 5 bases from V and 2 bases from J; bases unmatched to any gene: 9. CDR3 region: CASSWPGGGDTDTQYF. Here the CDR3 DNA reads TGTGCCAGCAGCTGGCCGGGGGGGGGCGACACAGATACGCAGTATTTT.

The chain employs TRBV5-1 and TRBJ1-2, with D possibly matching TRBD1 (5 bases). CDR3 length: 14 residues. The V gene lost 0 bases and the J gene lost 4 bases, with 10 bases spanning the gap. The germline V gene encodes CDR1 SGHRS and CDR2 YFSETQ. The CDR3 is CASSLDGGGYGYTF. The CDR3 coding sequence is TGCGCCAGCAGCTTGGATGGGGGAGGCTATGGCTACACCTTC.

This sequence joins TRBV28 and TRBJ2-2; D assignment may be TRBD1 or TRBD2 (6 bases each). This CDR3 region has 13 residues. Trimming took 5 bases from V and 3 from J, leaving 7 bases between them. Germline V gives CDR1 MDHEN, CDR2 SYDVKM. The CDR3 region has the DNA TGTGCCAGCAGTAGGGGGGACACCGGGGAGCTGTTTTTT. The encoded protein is CASSRGDTGELFF.

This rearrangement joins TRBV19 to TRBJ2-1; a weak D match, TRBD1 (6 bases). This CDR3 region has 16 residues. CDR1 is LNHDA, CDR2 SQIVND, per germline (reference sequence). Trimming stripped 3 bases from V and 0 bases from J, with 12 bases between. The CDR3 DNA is TGTGCCAGTAGTATCGGATCCAGGGGCTCCTACAATGAGCAGTTCTTC. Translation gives CASSIGSRGSYNEQFF.